The sequence of this TCR beta chain was determined in a study of cytomegalovirus exposure and HLA in healthy donors (dated by TCRdb to 2015 to 2018). For the study in its entirety: An earlier analysis of approximately 640 of the donors reported roughly 270 Gb of sequence data and about 100 million unique TCR beta sequences from roughly 180 million T cells. An early release that covered 500 to 800 HLA-typed donors contained about 300 gigabases of sequencing data and 65 million to 100 million unique TCR sequences. The genetic ancestry cluster associated with self-reported Caucasian donors included approximately 85% of the 398 genotyped donors. The study aimed to test whether signatures of past pathogen exposure could be identified by cataloging public T cell receptors. The study used immunosequencing to profile the T cell repertoires of hundreds of subjects and linked those repertoires to cytomegalovirus serostatus. A separate validation cohort of 100 to 150 different subjects was used in addition to the 666-subject first cohort. To predict cytomegalovirus infection status, the study brought together high-throughput TCR immunosequencing, statistical association of individual TCRs with disease status, and machine learning. A later analysis re-analyzed previously published TCR beta repertoires from approximately 700 donors and added high-resolution HLA genotyping to study TCR occurrence patterns. In the later analysis, no new phenotypic data were used to find candidate immune exposures; instead, reliance was placed on TCR beta sequences and their occurrence across donors. In an earlier analysis of around 540 of the donors, high-throughput TCR beta sequencing was used to judge whether each TCR beta V gene segment behaved as functional or pseudogenic. Donor age, sex, ethnicity and CMV serostatus were compiled alongside the repertoire data. Genome-wide SNP genotypes for about 60% of the 666 donors were used in a later genetic analysis, which treated that subset as a discovery cohort. Every discovery cohort repertoire had been produced on one sequencing platform. Both class I and class II loci were covered by HLA typing, at four-digit resolution. The number of donors typed differed by locus, with 629-630 for A, B, C, DRB1 and DQB1, approximately 500 for DQA1, over 600 for DPA1, and approximately 470 for DPB1. Because of strong linkage in the cohort, four to six DR-DQ haplotypes were treated as single units for association and clustering. Across about 380 genotyped donors of the cohort, an average of approximately 220,000 unique TCR beta nucleotide sequences per donor were sequenced, and roughly 20% of those sequences were non-productive. Results the study describes overall, beyond this receptor: In this cohort, only TCR beta chains were sequenced, and detectable features were limited by the absence of alpha or paired-chain data. Three of the identified cytomegalovirus-associated TCR beta chains were confirmed in vitro to be specific for cytomegalovirus antigens. Sequencing depth was assumed to be roughly uniform across donors in the presence/absence analyses, though that assumption may not hold. A later genetic analysis associated a missense DCLRE1C variant with V-gene and J-gene trimming of TCR beta chains, and an independent cohort replicated the association. Compared with equally common non-associated chains, HLA-associated TCR beta chains in a later analysis were more clonally expanded and had lower generation probabilities. A later analysis found that TCR association rates varied across HLA loci, with DRB1 alleles showing the most associated TCRs and HLA-C alleles the fewest. A further reported finding was that TCR beta sequences accurately predicted the HLA-A and HLA-B alleles for most subjects in the first cohort. In a later analysis, several top co-occurrence clusters were reported to appear linked to parvovirus B19, influenza, CMV and Epstein-Barr virus. Over 15 rarely observed V segments, including chromosome 9 orphons, were excluded from the earlier analysis of several hundred of the donors because counts were too low. Compared with the roughly 670-donor mean, donors in an Asian-associated ancestry cluster had fewer N-insertions in productive TCRs, according to a later genetic analysis. When HLA alleles, especially DR and DQ, strongly co-occurred, attributing TCR associations to individual alleles was difficult. Across donors, most TCR sequences were observed very rarely, whereas some public TCRs were present in many individuals. CMV serostatus was the only immune exposure information available for the cohort. The study listed 150 to 200 TCR beta chains as associated with cytomegalovirus. Because HLA typing was missing for some donors at each locus, association tests included only the typed subset. In both the original and validation cohorts, the classifier was reported to diagnose cytomegalovirus status with high specificity and sensitivity. In an earlier analysis of more than 500 of the donors, most TCR beta V segments appeared in productive rearrangements about 87% or about 30% of the time, broadly matching IMGT annotations. The authors suggested that the approach could potentially be generalized to other disease states and immunological phenotypes. Specific HLA alleles were associated with 15,000 to 20,000 TCR beta sequences at a false discovery rate of 0.05 in a later analysis. Linkage disequilibrium might explain the correlated functional status among segregating V segments, but an unknown experimental factor could not be ruled out. A later analysis found that most CMV-associated TCR beta chains appeared HLA-restricted, with HLA associations seemingly driven largely by CMV exposure. A group of highly shared sequence variants was considered likely to be a technical artifact of the sequencing pipeline.

Points on this clone: Its antigen remains undetermined. No quality values exist for individual bases; no much larger clone is one base distant.

Library generation was performed with the immunoSEQ multiplex PCR assay. A mixture of 60 forward primers for TCR Vbeta segments and 13 reverse primers for TCR Jbeta segments was used in the multiplex PCR. Amplification of the CDR3 region of rearranged TCR beta genes was performed with a multiplex PCR assay on genomic DNA. The amplified TCR beta libraries were sequenced on the Illumina HiSeq System as 87-base-pair reads. Processing in the source paper ran as follows. A later analysis tallied roughly 78 million unique TCR beta chains across the 550 to 850 repertoires, and about 10 million of those chains were shared by two or more donors. Raw reads were error-corrected and collapsed into unique sequences by a nearest-neighbor algorithm in which closely related sequences were merged to remove PCR and sequencing errors. CDR3 sequences were aligned to IMGT reference sequences to assign V, D and J gene segments. For a sequence to be retained, a match of at least six nucleotides was required to both a V gene segment and a J gene segment. A rearrangement was called productive if the CDR3 had no stop codons and remained in frame with V and J, and every other rearrangement was called non-productive. Following IMGT convention, CDR3 was defined as the stretch from the second conserved V-encoded cysteine to the conserved J-encoded phenylalanine. In an earlier analysis of 550 to 650 of the donors, sequences lacking an unambiguous match to a single V gene segment were excluded. In an earlier analysis of 450 to 700 of the donors, V segments were called functional above 56.7% productive rearrangements and were called segregating when the between-donor standard deviation exceeded 5%. A statistical classification framework was built for diagnosing cytomegalovirus status from the catalog of TCR beta chain sequences. In a later analysis, V and J genes were assigned by comparing TCR nucleotide sequences against IMGT/GENE-DB human TR gene sequences. In a later analysis, CDR3 sequences and most-parsimonious VDJ recombination scenarios were assigned using the TCRdist pipeline. A later analysis defined each TCR beta chain by its CDR3 amino acid sequence plus V-gene family, and excluded reads lacking a unique V-gene family. In a later analysis, 450 to 600 highly shared, low-generation-probability nucleotide sequences were removed to address suspected cross-contamination and a sequencing artifact. For each public chain, a later analysis derived a clonal expansion index from normalized ranks of inferred template counts within each repertoire. Generation probabilities in a later analysis came from a VDJ recombination model fitted to out-of-frame rearrangements, and those results were checked against IGoR. In a later analysis, TCR-TCR, TCR-HLA and TCR-CMV co-occurrence was scored with hypergeometric tests, and a repertoire-size bias correction was applied to TCR pairs. A later analysis estimated false discovery rates by permuting HLA or CMV assignments 20 times. In a later analysis, co-occurring TCRs were grouped using DBSCAN, with TCRdist sequence similarity added in when clustering inside HLA-allele-positive subsets. For co-occurrence clustering, repertoires with fewer than 30,000 or more than 120,000 public chains were excluded, along with five repertoires with anomalous nucleotide sharing. The clones in this table, taken by TCRdb from immuneACCESS, are in-frame only. Not every clone is retained; where verified, under half of the shortfall comes from an unresolved V gene, and the cause of the rest is unknown. That table is the source of V, J and clone size, and D and trimming were worked out from the DNA. The sample has around 150,000 clones on record, roughly 77% of them singletons. The ten largest clones take up about 10% of the sample.

The cohort consisted of 600 to 750 healthy bone marrow donors. At the time of sampling, all cohort members were nominally healthy, though unrecorded immune exposures were likely present. The donor was CMV seropositive and was included in the group of some 290 seropositive cohort members. A peripheral blood sample was provided by each donor, and peripheral blood mononuclear cells were used for TCR beta sequencing. The Qiagen DNeasy Blood Extraction Kit was used to extract genomic DNA from the blood cell samples. Sequencing input: PBMCs. This receptor was taken from a man aged 18 to 29 in good health and CMV-seropositive.

CDR3 protein: CAYKEDPDRGTNEKLFF. The nucleotide sequence is given as TGTGCCTATAAAGAAGACCCAGACAGGGGAACTAATGAAAAACTGTTTTTT. Recombination joined TRBV2 with TRBJ1-4; 8 bases in between match TRBD1. For this chain, trimming is 11 bases at the V end and 1 base at the J end, and the number of junction bases without a gene match is 15. Sequences SNHLY (CDR1) and FYNNEI (CDR2) are obtained from the germline V gene. There are 17 amino acids in the CDR3, from cysteine to phenylalanine inclusive. Just the 51-base CDR3 DNA is kept, in frame starting at base 1.